The present entry profiles one TCR beta chain with its context. The clone's antigen remains unknown. No clone much larger than this one lies a single base away; base qualities are absent. TCRdb names Illumina MiSeq as the instrument used. TCRdb's own reprocessing of the public reads used fastp at Q25 and MiXCR and kept productive beta chains. CDR3 protein sequences are deduplicated, and each keeps its most common genes and DNA. The sample table contains about 4,500 distinct CDR3 sequences; only one count was recorded for roughly 8.6% of them. The ten top clones hold roughly 8.7% of the sample. This specimen belongs to a study. Trimming costs V 8 bases and J 3 bases, and their ends lie 19 bases apart. CDR3 length: 15 amino acids, cysteine to phenylalanine. The only DNA kept is the CDR3, 45 bases in frame from the first base. In the germline V gene, CDR1 corresponds to SGHAT and CDR2 to FQNNGV.

The sequence was obtained from a human donor with rheumatoid arthritis. The chain couples TRBV11-2 to TRBJ1-2, with a weak D call of TRBD1 (6 bases match). Sequencing input: CD4+ T cells from synovial fluid. The CDR3 in this case is CASGPLEQGYYGYTF. Here is the DNA: TGTGCCAGCGGACCCCTCGAGCAGGGGTACTATGGCTACACCTTC.